This T cell receptor beta chain was documented in a study of CXCR3-negative and CXCR3-positive naive CD8 T cells. Study-wide findings and caveats: CXCR3-negative naive cells had less hydrophobic TRB CDR3s than did CXCR3-positive naive cells.

This CDR3 comprises 15 residues. CDR1 is SGDLS, CDR2 YYNGEE, per germline. Concerning this clonotype: Its antigen is unidentified.

The method, 5' RACE with UMI labels, was used to prepare the TRB cDNA libraries. Using the 5' RACE reads, TCRdb records one entry per CDR3 protein without DNA. The sample includes 80,000 to 100,000 distinct CDR3 sequences. The TCR originated in a human donor in good health. Some clones in this sample may be carry-over from other donors' samples. V is TRBV9 and J is TRBJ2-1. The source material was naive CXCR3+ CD8+ T cells from blood. Sample subset: CD45RO-CCR7+CD27+CD95- naive CD8+ T cells expressing CXCR3 (TNR3+). CDR3: CASSATGSSYDEQFF.